This TCR beta chain is drawn from a study of blood T cell repertoires in COVID-19 (TCRdb year 2020). A note on the overall study: Samples covering the acute and convalescent phases of COVID-19 were provided by collaborators in the United States, Italy and Spain. Nearly every sample came with metadata listing a de-identified subject ID, COVID-19 status, age in years and sex. The prospective study material was composed of cDNA or gDNA derived from T cells, B-cell-depleted T cells, or PBMCs. Where HLA class I and class II types were available, the types were taken from metadata supplied by the sample provider, not from assay-based typing. Deeply sampled blood TCRbeta repertoires from subjects exposed to, actively infected with, or recovered from COVID-19 were included in the dataset. The samples were drawn from the first 160 participants of the ongoing ImmuneRACE study and from 950 to 1,500 subjects provided by 6 global collaborators. The repertoires were made available in a free public database intended to serve as a resource for research on the immune response to SARS-CoV-2. The paper as a whole reports these results and caveats: The quantity of clinical and demographic metadata differed by source and by participant and was supplied without curation.

Trimming takes 3 bases off V and 1 base off J; junction bases not matched to a gene: 8. Sequences KGHSH (CDR1) and LQKENI (CDR2) are obtained from the germline V gene. Its CDR3 holds 17 amino acids, cysteine through phenylalanine. Left in the record is the CDR3 DNA by itself, 51 bases read in frame from the first base. On this clone itself: It has no known antigen specificity. No qualities accompany the bases; no much larger clone lies one base away.

Collaborating institutions collected whole blood in K2EDTA tubes following their own protocols. For TCRbeta analysis, collaborators shipped samples as frozen whole blood, isolated PBMCs, or DNA extracted from either of those sample types. The immunoSEQ Assay, a bias-controlled multiplex PCR, was used to amplify TCRbeta CDR3 regions from genomic DNA. In the paper's pipeline: The number of nucleated cells in each sample was estimated by amplification of reference gene primers within the assay. To quantify the absolute abundance of each unique TCRbeta CDR3 rearrangement, sequence reads were collapsed and filtered. For each sample, productive Simpson clonality was calculated as the square root of Simpson's diversity index over productive rearrangements. The immuneACCESS repertoire file appears here via TCRdb, limited to in-frame rearrangements. These files lack a portion of the clones; in checked studies, under half of the deficit traces to unresolved V genes, and the cause of the others is not known. That table supplies the V and J calls and clone size; D and trimming were determined from the DNA. The sample contains about 190,000 clones, roughly four fifths of them found a single time. Together, the top ten hold about 6% of the sample.

The chain uses TRBV18 and TRBJ2-1; 8 junctional bases match TRBD2. The sequence was collected from a woman aged 40 to 55 with acute or convalescent COVID-19. Sequenced material: peripheral blood. For the CDR3, the sequence is CASSPVQRGPSYNEQFF. The DNA sequence follows: TGTGCCAGCTCACCTGTGCAGCGGGGGCCATCCTACAATGAGCAGTTCTTC.